These T cell receptor beta chains were read from a single sample in a study of blood T cell repertoires in COVID-19. TCRdb's copy holds only in-frame clones and misses some; the assay was immunoSEQ multiplex PCR. Seen here are roughly 16,000 clones, 80% to 90% observed once, and the top ten hold over 7.5%. Sequencing was performed on peripheral blood. These receptors all stem from a man in his sixties with acute or convalescent COVID-19. The CDR3 runs from the conserved cysteine through the conserved F or W. A D gene is named only where the DNA matches it firmly. The listing skips clone size in some rows; elsewhere it reads once, few, many or a size class.

J gene,V gene,clone size,D gene,CDR3 DNA,CDR3 protein
TRBJ1-1,TRBV21-1,-,-,TGTGCCAGCAGCAAAGGAGCCGCGGGTGTGGAAGCTTTCTTT,CASSKGAAGVEAFF
TRBJ2-3,TRBV18,-,TRBD2,TGTGCCAGCTCACCCCTAGCGGGGTCTAGCACAGATACGCAGTATTTT,CASSPLAGSSTDTQYF
TRBJ1-5,TRBV4-1,-,TRBD1,TGCGCCAGCAGCCAAAGGCTGACAGGGGTATCGGGAAGCAATCAGCCCCAGCATTTT,CASSQRLTGVSGSNQPQHF
TRBJ1-2,TRBV5-1,-,-,TGCGCCAGCAGCTTGGGGGCAGCCCTGAACTATGGCTACACCTTC,CASSLGAALNYGYTF
TRBJ2-1,TRBV4-1,-,TRBD2,TGCGCCAGCAGCCAAGGTAGCGGGGGCTACAATGAGCAGTTCTTC,CASSQGSGGYNEQFF
TRBJ1-2,TRBV2,-,TRBD1,TGTGCCAGCAGTGAACAACAGGGGGCGGGTGGCTACACCTTC,CASSEQQGAGGYTF
TRBJ1-5,TRBV4-1,-,-,TGCGCCAGCAGCCAAGGCCAGAGCAATCAGCCCCAGCATTTT,CASSQGQSNQPQHF
TRBJ2-5,TRBV2,-,-,TGTGCCAGCAGTCCACTGGACTATAGCGGTGGGAAGACCCAGTACTTC,CASSPLDYSGGKTQYF
TRBJ1-2,TRBV19,once,-,TGTGCCAGTAGTACGGGCCGCGGGAGTTCCAACTATGGCTACACCTTC,CASSTGRGSSNYGYTF
TRBJ1-1,TRBV30,once,TRBD1,TGTGCCGGGGACAGGGGGCACACTGAAGCTTTCTTT,CAGDRGHTEAFF
TRBJ2-5,TRBV6-6,once,TRBD1,TGTGCCAGCAGTAATCGCGGACAGGGGCCACAAGAGACCCAGTACTTC,CASSNRGQGPQETQYF
TRBJ1-1,TRBV5-1,-,TRBD1,TGCGCCAGCAGCTTGGGGGACAGGGCAGCCCCTGAAGCTTTCTTT,CASSLGDRAAPEAFF